Each of the 17 T cell receptor beta chains below was sequenced from the same sample in a study of T cells in Graves' hyperthyroidism and ophthalmopathy. Template material for amplifying TCR beta CDR3 regions consisted of RNA transcripts. Primed by the HTBI set, a first-round RT-PCR was run on the TCR CDR3. TCRdb re-called the multiplex PCR reads through MiXCR, storing one row per CDR3 protein. The sample yields fewer than 600,000 distinct CDR3 sequences, around 14% seen once. Specimen: blood. The receptors were sampled from a young woman with Graves' hyperthyroidism.

The genes are TRBV20-1 and TRBJ2-5, with 10 bases matching TRBD2. V lost 6 bases, J lost 3 bases, and 4 bases stayed unmatched. CDR3 size: 13 residues. Germline assignment: CDR1 DFQATT and CDR2 SNEGSKA (reference sequence). The CDR3 loop reads CSAPTSGEETQYF. As DNA, the CDR3 is TGCAGTGCACCTACTAGCGGGGAAGAGACCCAGTACTTC.

Ten or more counts support this clonotype. The chain carries TRBV3-1 and TRBJ1-1, with TRBD1 matching 8 bases. The CDR3 contains 14 residues. The germline gives CDR1 LGHDT, CDR2 YNNKEL (reference sequence). The ends lost 4 bases at V and 3 bases at J; junction bases unmatched: 4. The CDR3 reads CASSRQGAYTEAFF. In DNA form, the CDR3 reads TGTGCCAGCAGCCGTCAGGGGGCTTACACTGAAGCTTTCTTT.

The sample holds a few counts of this clonotype. The CDR3 reads CSANSSSGRAGYEQYF. In nucleotides, the CDR3 is TGCAGTGCTAATAGTTCTAGCGGGAGGGCCGGCTACGAGCAGTACTTC. The chain links TRBV20-1 to TRBJ2-7; 12 bases are shared with TRBD2. Germline loops: CDR1 DFQATT, CDR2 SNEGSKA (reference sequence). V shed 4 bases, J shed 3 bases, and the junction held 10 bases outside the gene matches. The CDR3 length is 16 residues.

V is TRBV11-2 and J is TRBJ2-3; no clear D gene. Germline loops: CDR1 SGHAT, CDR2 FQNNGV. This CDR3 comprises 14 residues. The V end was cut by 5 bases, the J end by 1 base, with 10 bases between. In nucleotides, the CDR3 is TGTGCCAGCAGCCCACCGACCCGCACAGATACGCAGTATTTT. Amino acids: CASSPPTRTDTQYF.

This clonotype was detected ten times or more. This chain joins TRBV3-1 and TRBJ2-1, with 7 bases matching TRBD2. This CDR3 is 21 amino acids long. The germline gives CDR1 LGHDT, CDR2 YNNKEL (reference sequence). Losses at the gene ends were 0 bases for V and 2 bases for J; bases not matched to a gene: 19. CDR3 coding DNA: TGTGCCAGCAGCCAAGATTACGGGGGGAGGATGAGGGAACTACCCTACAATGAGCAGTTCTTC. Its translation is CASSQDYGGRMRELPYNEQFF.

Remarks on this clonotype: This may come from a read error, since a much larger clone is one base off. The CDR3 does not end in the conserved phenylalanine or tryptophan, so this is likely a read error. The chain combines TRBV9 with TRBJ1-2, with D tentatively TRBD1 (5 bases). Looked up from germline, CDR1 is SGDLS and CDR2 is YYNGEE. This CDR3 has 15 residues. The V end was cut by 0 bases, the J end by 7 bases, with 16 bases between. The CDR3 nucleotides are TGTGCCAGCAGCGTAGACGTGGGGGTGGCAGCTGGCTACACCCTC. Translation gives CASSVDVGVAAGYTL.

This clonotype was seen at least ten times. The chain carries TRBV15 and TRBJ2-7; 10 bases line up with TRBD1. The CDR3 spans 16 residues. Germline V lookup: CDR1 LNHNV, CDR2 YYDKDF (reference sequence). V dropped 5 bases and J dropped 2; count of bases not matched to a gene: 9. The CDR3 nucleotides read TGTGCCACCAGCCTAATTTTTGGACAGGGGGCCTACGAGCAGTACGTC. It translates to CATSLIFGQGAYEQYV.

The rearrangement joins TRBV7-2 to TRBJ2-5, with 11 bases fitting TRBD1. The CDR3 extends over 19 amino acids. V was pared by 1 base and J by 7 bases, with 17 bases of the junction left unmatched. From germline, CDR1 is SGHTA and CDR2 FQGNSA. This CDR3 is CASSLGGEFDIGTGGTQYF. The CDR3 bases are TGTGCCAGCAGCTTAGGAGGGGAGTTTGATATAGGGACAGGGGGGACCCAGTACTTC. Full variable domain (rest looked up from reference TRBV7-2 and TRBJ2-5): GAGVSQSPSNKVTEKGKDVELRCDPISGHTALYWYRQSLGQGLEFLIYFQGNSAPDKSGLPSDRFSAERTGGSVSTLTIQRTQQEDSAVYLCASSLGGEFDIGTGGTQYFGPGTRLLVL.

This clonotype appeared many times. The J gene is TRBJ2-2, the V gene TRBV7-8; a possible D gene is TRBD1 (6 bases). CDR3 length: 17 residues. Germline V gives CDR1 SGHVS, CDR2 FQNEAQ. V lost 3 bases, J lost 0 bases, and 14 bases lay in between. CDR3 in DNA: TGTGCCAGCAGCTTCCCCGGCAGGGGCGCGAACACCGGGGAGCTGTTTTTT. Translating gives CASSFPGRGANTGELFF.

There are a few counts of this clonotype. The rearrangement uses TRBV7-6 and TRBJ2-1; 12 positions match TRBD1. J lost 7 bases, V lost 5 bases, and 12 bases had no gene match. The CDR3 totals 17 residues. Germline V lookup: CDR1 SGHVS, CDR2 FNYEAQ. The CDR3 nucleotides are TGTGCCAGCAGCACCAAGCCCGGGACAGGGGGCTATAATGAGCAGTTCTTC. It is translated as CASSTKPGTGGYNEQFF.

This clonotype turned up a few times. The chain recombines TRBV7-2 with TRBJ1-1; D gene uncertain. V dropped 5 bases and J dropped 2 bases, with 12 bases sitting between them. This CDR3 is 14 amino acids long. Germline values: CDR1 SGHTA, CDR2 FQGNSA. CDR3 residues: CASSDVVVNTEAFF. As DNA, the CDR3 is TGTGCCAGCAGCGATGTGGTTGTTAACACTGAAGCTTTCTTT.

This clonotype was recorded at least ten times. The chain is built from TRBV6-1 and TRBJ2-5; either TRBD1 or TRBD2 may supply D (5 bases each). With 5 bases removed from V and 5 bases from J, the gap between germline ends came to 18 bases. CDR1 and CDR2 from the germline V gene are MNHNS and SASEGT. The CDR3 covers 15 residues. In DNA, the CDR3 is TGTGCCAGCAGTCCCCGGGACGGAGAGTTCGAGACCCAGTACTTC. Translation gives CASSPRDGEFETQYF.

The CDR3 region is CASSAPGTSGTRSYEQYV. CDR3 DNA sequence: TGTGCCAGCAGCGCCCCCGGGACTAGCGGTACACGCTCCTACGAGCAGTACGTC. V and J are TRBV11-2 and TRBJ2-7; TRBD2 matches at 11 bases. The CDR3 totals 18 residues. V gave up 5 bases and J gave up 0 bases; unmatched junction bases: 12. Germline V gene lookup returns CDR1 SGHAT and CDR2 FQNNGV.

This clonotype has a count of ten or more. The genes are TRBV20-1 and TRBJ2-7; 9 positions match TRBD1. The trim removed 0 bases at V and 2 bases at J, leaving 11 bases unmatched. The CDR3 contains 17 residues. Looked up from germline, CDR1 is DFQATT and CDR2 is SNEGSKA (reference sequence). CDR3: CSARDAGSGQGPYEQYF. CDR3 sequence (DNA): TGCAGTGCTAGAGATGCCGGGTCGGGACAGGGTCCCTACGAGCAGTACTTC.

Ten or more counts support this clonotype. V and J are TRBV12-3 or TRBV12-4 and TRBJ2-1, with a tentative D call TRBD2 (12 bases). V lost 6 bases, J lost 2 bases, and 26 bases lay in between. This CDR3 has 19 amino acids. The CDR3 nucleotides are TGTGCCAGCAGCTTGGACAGGGGGCCTAGCGGGAGGGCCTACAATGAGCAGTTCTTC. Protein sequence: CASSLDRGPSGRAYNEQFF.

Ten or more counts support this clonotype. The V call is TRBV11-3, the J call TRBJ2-5, with D unclear. V lost 0 bases, J lost 4 bases, and 6 bases lay in between. The CDR3 sequence is 13 residues long. Germline V gives CDR1 SGHNT, CDR2 YENEEA. The CDR3 protein is CASSLEERETQYF. The CDR3 region has the DNA TGTGCCAGCAGCTTAGAGGAACGAGAGACCCAGTACTTC.

With regard to this clonotype: This may be a read error: a much more frequent sequence differs by one nucleotide. The rearrangement links TRBV29-1 to TRBJ2-3; 8 bases are a match to TRBD2. The length of the CDR3 is 16 residues. V shed 6 bases, J shed 2 bases, and the junction held 13 bases outside the gene matches. Germline CDR1 is SQVTM and CDR2 is ANQGSEA. CDR3 sequence (DNA): TGCAGCGTCGAGAGGGCTAGCGGGTCCAACACAGATACGCAGTATTTT. Its translation is CSVERASGSNTDTQYF.